These T cell receptor beta chains were read from a single sample in a study of T-cell memory formation after mild COVID-19. Via MiXCR, TCRdb re-called the 5' RACE reads, giving one row per CDR3 protein. The sample has about 400,000 distinct CDR3 sequences, 24% seen once; the top ten hold 8.8%. The sequencing sample was made of PBMCs or a T cell subset sorted from them (not recorded which). The receptors come from an adult woman who had mild COVID-19 (a few samples of this study predate the infection). Cell type and time point are not known. CDR3s include the opening cysteine and the closing phenylalanine or tryptophan. The order of the fields is CDR3 length, D gene, clone size, J gene, V gene, CDR3 protein, CDR3 DNA. A D gene is named only where the DNA matches it firmly. Some rows mark clone size as missing; the rest say once, few, many or name a class of expanded clone.

cdr3_length: 14
d_call: NA
clone_size: NA
j_call: TRBJ2-3
v_call: TRBV29-1
cdr3_aa: CSVVEGTGTDTQYF
cdr3_nt: TGCAGCGTTGTAGAGGGGACCGGCACAGATACGCAGTATTTT

cdr3_length: 15
d_call: NA
clone_size: NA
j_call: TRBJ2-5
v_call: TRBV12-3/TRBV12-4
cdr3_aa: CASSLARLGEETQYF
cdr3_nt: TGTGCCAGCAGTTTAGCTCGACTAGGCGAAGAGACCCAGTACTTC

cdr3_length: 14
d_call: NA
clone_size: few
j_call: TRBJ1-2
v_call: TRBV5-1
cdr3_aa: CASSLEWGTYGYTF
cdr3_nt: TGCGCCAGCAGCTTGGAATGGGGGACCTATGGCTACACCTTC

cdr3_length: 15
d_call: TRBD1
clone_size: many
j_call: TRBJ1-2
v_call: TRBV7-9
cdr3_aa: CASSSHRGRNYGYTF
cdr3_nt: TGTGCCAGCAGCTCTCACAGGGGGCGTAACTATGGCTACACCTTC

cdr3_length: 12
d_call: NA
clone_size: NA
j_call: TRBJ1-1
v_call: TRBV29-1
cdr3_aa: CSGTVGNTEAFF
cdr3_nt: TGCAGCGGGACGGTGGGAAACACTGAAGCTTTCTTT

cdr3_length: 15
d_call: TRBD1
clone_size: few
j_call: TRBJ1-5
v_call: TRBV12-3/TRBV12-4
cdr3_aa: CASRGDRLARQPQHF
cdr3_nt: TGTGCCAGCAGGGGGGACAGGTTGGCACGTCAGCCCCAGCATTTT

cdr3_length: 14
d_call: NA
clone_size: NA
j_call: TRBJ2-3
v_call: TRBV5-1
cdr3_aa: CASSQYDSTDTQYF
cdr3_nt: TGCGCCAGCAGCCAATATGACAGCACAGATACGCAGTATTTT

cdr3_length: 13
d_call: NA
clone_size: NA
j_call: TRBJ1-1
v_call: TRBV11-3
cdr3_aa: CASSLDQDTEAFF
cdr3_nt: TGTGCCAGCAGCTTAGATCAGGACACTGAAGCTTTCTTT

cdr3_length: 15
d_call: NA
clone_size: few
j_call: TRBJ2-1
v_call: TRBV24-1
cdr3_aa: CATSGFESTYNEQFF
cdr3_nt: TGTGCCACCAGTGGTTTTGAGTCGACCTACAATGAGCAGTTCTTC

cdr3_length: 15
d_call: NA
clone_size: NA
j_call: TRBJ1-2
v_call: TRBV5-4
cdr3_aa: CASSSIGRAKYGYTF
cdr3_nt: TGTGCCAGCAGCAGTATCGGACGGGCCAAATATGGCTACACCTTC

cdr3_length: 14
d_call: NA
clone_size: many
j_call: TRBJ2-2
v_call: TRBV27
cdr3_aa: CASSLIPNTGELFF
cdr3_nt: TGTGCCAGCAGTTTAATACCGAACACCGGGGAGCTGTTTTTT

cdr3_length: 16
d_call: NA
clone_size: NA
j_call: TRBJ2-5
v_call: TRBV27
cdr3_aa: CASSLGRTVRQETQYF
cdr3_nt: TGTGCCAGCAGTCTTGGGCGGACAGTCCGTCAAGAGACCCAGTACTTC

cdr3_length: 14
d_call: NA
clone_size: few
j_call: TRBJ2-5
v_call: TRBV6-2/TRBV6-3
cdr3_aa: CASTLAPYQETQYF
cdr3_nt: TGTGCCAGCACCCTAGCGCCGTACCAAGAGACCCAGTACTTC

cdr3_length: 15
d_call: NA
clone_size: NA
j_call: TRBJ1-6
v_call: TRBV14
cdr3_aa: CASSQGSREVSPLHF
cdr3_nt: TGTGCCAGCAGCCAAGGTTCCAGGGAGGTTTCACCCCTCCACTTT

cdr3_length: 16
d_call: TRBD2
clone_size: NA
j_call: TRBJ2-2
v_call: TRBV9
cdr3_aa: CASSVDTSGAFGELFF
cdr3_nt: TGTGCCAGCAGCGTAGATACTAGCGGGGCTTTCGGGGAGCTGTTTTTT

cdr3_length: 17
d_call: TRBD2
clone_size: NA
j_call: TRBJ2-2
v_call: TRBV24-1
cdr3_aa: CATSDRGTSGYTGELFF
cdr3_nt: TGTGCCACCAGTGATCGCGGGACTAGCGGTTACACCGGGGAGCTGTTTTTT